Below are 30 T cell receptor beta chains sequenced from a single sample in a study of shared clonotypes between healthy human individuals. Clones were read by immunoSEQ multiplex PCR, and TCRdb kept only the in-frame ones, dropping some. The sample contains over 400,000 clones, roughly 95% of which appear only once. The sample taken for sequencing was naive CD4+ T cells sorted from blood. Subset specified: CD45RA+ positively selected. The receptors derive from a woman in her twenties or thirties in good health.

J is TRBJ2-7 and V is TRBV18; TRBD1 matches at 8 bases. CDR1 is KGHSH, CDR2 LQKENI, per germline. The CDR3 loop spans 13 amino acids. V was pared by 4 bases and J by 5 bases, with 4 bases of the junction left unmatched. The chain's CDR3 is CASSQGQGHEQYF. In DNA, the CDR3 is TGTGCCAGCTCACAAGGACAGGGACACGAGCAGTACTTC.

The CDR3 nucleotides read TGTGCCTGGAGTGTTTCCGGGCTAAATCAGCCCCAGCATTTT. It codes for CAWSVSGLNQPQHF. This rearrangement joins TRBV30 to TRBJ1-5; D remains unclear. This CDR3 comprises 14 residues. V shed 0 bases and J shed 4 bases, with 10 bases lying between them. The germline V gene encodes CDR1 GTSNPN and CDR2 SVGIG (reference sequence).

A single count supports this clone. This chain links TRBV28 with TRBJ2-5, with a tentative D call TRBD2 (6 bases). Germline lookup yields CDR1 MDHEN and CDR2 SYDVKM. This CDR3 region has 15 residues. V lost 5 bases and J 11 bases, leaving 24 bases between the germline ends. CDR3 residues: CASSPRLVALGEQYF. The CDR3 DNA reads as TGTGCCAGCAGTCCGAGACTAGTTGCGCTGGGGGAGCAGTACTTC. The full variable domain, in which reference TRBV28 and TRBJ2-5 provide the parts outside the CDR3, is DVKVTQSSRYLVKRTGEKVFLECVQDMDHENMFWYRQDPGLGLRLIYFSYDVKMKEKGDIPEGYSVSREKKERFSLILESASTNQTSMYLCASSPRLVALGEQYFGPGTRLLVL.

The V and J genes are TRBV5-1 and TRBJ2-3; D is perhaps TRBD1 or TRBD2 (5 bases each). Looked up from germline, CDR1 is SGHRS and CDR2 is YFSETQ. V was pared by 7 bases and J by 3 bases, with 12 bases between. This CDR3 region has 13 residues. The CDR3 reads CASGDATTDTQYF. The CDR3 DNA sequence: TGCGCCAGCGGGGACGCCACAACAGATACGCAGTATTTT.

The CDR3 region has the DNA TGTGCCATCAGCCTCAGGGAGAGAAACACTGAAGCTTTCTTT. Translated, it gives CAISLRERNTEAFF. The rearrangement joins TRBV10-3 to TRBJ1-1, with TRBD1 as a possible D gene (5 bases). Per germline, CDR1 ENHRY and CDR2 SYGVKD. There are 14 residues in the CDR3. The V end lost 6 bases, the J end lost 2 bases, and 13 bases lay between the germline ends.

V and J are TRBV10-2 and TRBJ1-2; no clear D gene. Trimming removed 0 bases from V and 12 bases from J, with 11 bases in between. Germline V gene sequence: CDR1 WSHSY, CDR2 SAAADI. The CDR3 runs 12 residues. This CDR3 reads CASSESNAVNTF. CDR3 DNA sequence: TGCGCCAGCAGTGAGTCGAACGCGGTGAACACCTTC.

This rearrangement joins TRBV5-1 to TRBJ2-3, with 9 nucleotides matching TRBD2. This CDR3 comprises 16 residues. The V segment lost 5 bases and the J segment 1 base; nucleotides outside the gene matches: 8. Looked up from germline, CDR1 is SGHRS and CDR2 is YFSETQ. CDR3 protein: CASRRAGGSGTDTQYF. The CDR3 coding sequence is TGCGCCAGCAGAAGAGCGGGAGGATCGGGCACAGATACGCAGTATTTT.

The chain carries TRBV6-1 and TRBJ2-2, with 7 bases that match TRBD1. The CDR3 spans 15 residues. Germline values: CDR1 MNHNS, CDR2 SASEGT. Losses at the gene ends were 7 bases for V and 4 bases for J; bases not matched to a gene: 9. This chain's CDR3 is CASISRDRLTGELFF. For the CDR3, the DNA is TGTGCCAGCATCAGCCGGGACAGACTCACCGGGGAGCTGTTTTTT.

CDR3 residues: CASSILGDSNQPQHF. CDR3 nucleotides: TGTGCCAGTAGCATTCTAGGTGATAGCAATCAGCCCCAGCATTTT. The V gene is TRBV19, the J gene TRBJ1-5, with D unclear. Germline V gene lookup returns CDR1 LNHDA and CDR2 SQIVND (reference sequence). V was clipped by 6 bases and J by 0 bases, with 12 bases between them. The CDR3 is 15 amino acids.

Here the CDR3 reads CASSSDIFGEQFF. The CDR3 nucleotides are TGCGCCAGCAGCTCAGACATATTTGGTGAGCAGTTCTTC. V is TRBV5-1 and J is TRBJ2-1; no reliable D call. Germline V CDR1 and CDR2: SGHRS, YFSETQ. CDR3 length: 13 amino acids. Trimming stripped 3 bases from V and 9 bases from J, with 13 bases between.

This sequence joins TRBV7-9 and TRBJ1-5; no reliable D call. This CDR3 region has 12 residues. Trimming removed 2 bases from V and 9 bases from J, with 8 bases in between. Germline CDR1 reads SEHNR; CDR2 reads FQNEAQ (reference sequence). The CDR3 DNA sequence: TGTGCCAGCAGCTTATCAGTGGGGCCCCAGCATTTT. This sequence encodes CASSLSVGPQHF.

V and J are TRBV27 and TRBJ1-5, with no clear D. The CDR3 has 15 residues. Germline CDR1 and CDR2: MNHEY and SMNVEV (reference sequence). V was trimmed by 0 bases and J by 6 bases, leaving 12 bases between them. CDR3 amino acids: CASSLSWWGGQPQHF. The CDR3 DNA follows: TGTGCCAGCAGTTTATCGTGGTGGGGAGGTCAGCCCCAGCATTTT.

With respect to this clone: This same CDR3 is encoded by further DNA sequences in the sample. This chain joins TRBV5-1 and TRBJ2-1; 8 positions match TRBD2. This CDR3 has 16 residues. Germline V CDR1 and CDR2: SGHRS, YFSETQ. J was trimmed by 0 bases and V by 0 bases; bases with no gene match: 2. The DNA for the CDR3 is TGCGCCAGCAGCTTGGTGAGCGGGAGCTCCTACAATGAGCAGTTCTTC. Its protein is CASSLVSGSSYNEQFF. Drawing the rest from reference TRBV5-1 and TRBJ2-1, the complete variable domain is KAGVTQTPRYLIKTRGQQVTLSCSPISGHRSVSWYQQTPGQGLQFLFEYFSETQRNKGNFPGRFSGRQFSNSRSEMNVSTLELGDSALYLCASSLVSGSSYNEQFFGPGTRLTVL.

The chain uses TRBV6-6 and TRBJ2-2, with 7 bases identical to TRBD2. The CDR3 runs to 16 residues. The germline CDR1 and CDR2 sequences are MNHNY and SVGAGI (reference sequence). Trimming at V came to 6 bases and at J to 5 bases, leaving 12 bases not matched to a gene. DNA for the CDR3: TGTGCCAGCAGCAACGGGAGGCGGGCTAAGACCGGGGAGCTGTTTTTT. Its translation is CASSNGRRAKTGELFF.

This clone was observed a few times. The chain employs TRBV7-3 and TRBJ2-1; a weak D match, TRBD1 (5 bases). Germline values: CDR1 SGHTA, CDR2 FQGTGA. The CDR3 extends over 13 amino acids. V shed 4 bases and J shed 5 bases, with 9 bases lying between them. This CDR3 reads CASSSDNHNEQFF. The CDR3 DNA follows: TGTGCCAGCAGCTCGGACAACCACAATGAGCAGTTCTTC. Full variable domain (remainder filled in from reference TRBV7-3 and TRBJ2-1): GAGVSQTPSNKVTEKGKYVELRCDPISGHTALYWYRQSLGQGPEFLIYFQGTGAADDSGLPNDRFFAVRPEGSVSTLKIQRTERGDSAVYLCASSSDNHNEQFFGPGTRLTVL.

Here the CDR3 reads CSAKLGDRNTEAFF. The CDR3 nucleotides read TGCAGCGCAAAGTTGGGGGACCGGAACACTGAAGCTTTCTTT. This sequence joins TRBV29-1 and TRBJ1-1, with D perhaps TRBD1 (5 bases). CDR1 and CDR2 from the germline V gene are SQVTM and ANQGSEA. V dropped 7 bases and J dropped 1 base, with 16 bases sitting between them. The CDR3 is 14 residues long.

The chain links TRBV5-1 to TRBJ2-2, with 10 bases identical to TRBD2. Trimming took 2 bases from V and 9 from J; bases not matched to a gene: 4. Germline V gives CDR1 SGHRS, CDR2 YFSETQ. The CDR3 runs 14 residues. The CDR3 coding sequence is TGCGCCAGCAGCTTACCTAGCGGGAGTTGGGAGCTGTTTTTT. Translating it yields CASSLPSGSWELFF.

This rearrangement joins TRBV2 to TRBJ2-2; 11 bases agree with TRBD2. The junction had 5 bases not matched to a gene; V was cut back by 8 bases and J by 3 bases. The CDR3 has 15 amino acids. Germline CDR1 is SNHLY and CDR2 is FYNNEI. CDR3 region: CASGGLAAYTGELFF. Here the CDR3 DNA reads TGTGCCAGCGGGGGACTAGCGGCTTACACCGGGGAGCTGTTTTTT.

The V gene is TRBV6-1, the J gene TRBJ1-5, with a weak D call TRBD1 (6 bases). Germline V gene sequence: CDR1 MNHNS, CDR2 SASEGT. Trimming removed 8 bases at V and 3 bases at J, with 11 bases between. The length of the CDR3 is 13 residues. CDR3 region: CASGDRHNQPQHF. In nucleotides, the CDR3 is TGTGCCAGCGGAGACAGGCACAATCAGCCCCAGCATTTT.

This clone showed up just once. The chain links TRBV7-9 to TRBJ1-4; tentatively, D is TRBD1 (5 bases). From germline, CDR1 is SEHNR and CDR2 FQNEAQ (reference sequence). The CDR3 sequence is 15 residues long. V was cut by 3 bases and J by 0 bases, with 8 bases left in between. Here the CDR3 DNA reads TGTGCCAGCAGCTTCCGAGGGGCAACTAATGAAAAACTGTTTTTT. Protein sequence: CASSFRGATNEKLFF.

The genes are TRBV7-3 and TRBJ1-1, with TRBD1 matching 7 bases. Germline V CDR1 and CDR2: SGHTA, FQGTGA. J gave up 0 bases and V 3 bases, and 1 base lay outside the gene matches. The CDR3 has 14 residues. The DNA of the CDR3 is TGTGCCAGCAGCTTGGGACAGATGAACACTGAAGCTTTCTTT. It translates to CASSLGQMNTEAFF.

The genes are TRBV2 and TRBJ2-5; D remains unclear. Trimming took 5 bases from V and 7 from J, leaving 14 bases between them. Germline V gene sequence: CDR1 SNHLY, CDR2 FYNNEI. CDR3 length: 13 residues. This chain's CDR3 is CASSPTRRGTQYF. The CDR3 region has the DNA TGTGCCAGCAGTCCGACAAGGCGAGGGACCCAGTACTTC.

This chain links TRBV9 with TRBJ2-3; D might be TRBD2 (5 bases). Looked up from germline, CDR1 is SGDLS and CDR2 is YYNGEE. The V end was cut by 3 bases, the J end by 2 bases, with 10 bases between. CDR3 length equals 14 residues. The CDR3 DNA reads as TGTGCCAGCAGCGCCCACGGGAACACAGATACGCAGTATTTT. Protein: CASSAHGNTDTQYF.

This chain joins TRBV6-5 and TRBJ2-5; TRBD1 aligns across 7 bases. V gave up 2 bases and J gave up 6 bases; unmatched junction bases: 3. CDR3 length: 13 amino acids. Per the germline V gene, CDR1 is MNHEY and CDR2 is SVGAGI. The CDR3 reads CASSYPGQKTQYF. The CDR3 DNA reads as TGTGCCAGCAGTTACCCGGGACAGAAGACCCAGTACTTC.

V and J are TRBV10-3 and TRBJ2-7; TRBD1 agrees at 11 bases. In germline, CDR1 is ENHRY, CDR2 SYGVKD. The V gene end was trimmed by 0 bases and the J gene end by 4 bases; junction bases not matched to a gene: 8. The CDR3 spans 17 residues. This CDR3 is CAISESVLGDRGYEQYF. DNA for the CDR3: TGTGCCATCAGTGAGTCGGTTTTAGGGGACAGGGGGTACGAGCAGTACTTC.

The CDR3, as DNA: TGTGCCAGCAGCCCTTCCCTAGCGTGGGATAAGACCCAGTACTTC. Translation gives CASSPSLAWDKTQYF. The chain combines TRBV27 with TRBJ2-5, with D possibly TRBD2 on 6 matching bases. The V gene lost 6 bases and the J gene lost 6 bases, with 20 bases spanning the gap. Germline lookup yields CDR1 MNHEY and CDR2 SMNVEV (reference sequence). This CDR3 has 15 amino acids.

This rearrangement joins TRBV5-1 to TRBJ2-7; 10 nucleotides match TRBD1. The V and J ends lost 2 bases and 4 bases, in that order; junction bases with no gene match: 6. This CDR3 is 15 amino acids long. Looked up from germline, CDR1 is SGHRS and CDR2 is YFSETQ. The CDR3 coding sequence is TGCGCCAGCAGCTTCTCCGGGACAGGGGCATACGAGCAGTACTTC. It codes for CASSFSGTGAYEQYF.

This chain links TRBV11-2 with TRBJ2-2, with 7 bases that match TRBD2. The germline V gene encodes CDR1 SGHAT and CDR2 FQNNGV. Unmatched junction bases numbered 6, after V lost 2 bases and J lost 6 bases. The CDR3 has 15 amino acids. This chain's CDR3 is CASSLLAGASGELFF. CDR3 in DNA: TGTGCCAGCAGCTTACTCGCGGGAGCGTCCGGGGAGCTGTTTTTT.

This clone was recorded only once. The CDR3 region has the DNA TGTGCCAGCAGCTTACCTAGCAATGAGCAGTTCTTC. Translating gives CASSLPSNEQFF. The genes are TRBV7-8 and TRBJ2-1; D uncertain. CDR1 and CDR2 from the germline V gene are SGHVS and FQNEAQ. The V end was cut by 2 bases, the J end by 6 bases, with 5 bases between. CDR3 length equals 12 residues.

The J gene is TRBJ2-7, the V gene TRBV10-1; 13 nucleotides align to TRBD2. This CDR3 contains 19 residues. Germline V gene data show CDR1 as WNHNN and CDR2 as SYGVQD (reference sequence). V shed 2 bases, J shed 7 bases, and the junction held 17 bases outside the gene matches. CDR3 protein: CASSEINSRPGLAGREQYF. As DNA, the CDR3 is TGCGCCAGCAGTGAGATCAACAGCCGACCGGGACTAGCGGGACGTGAGCAGTACTTC.